These 25 T cell receptor beta chains came from one sample sequenced in a study of blood T cell repertoires in COVID-19. Clones were sequenced by immunoSEQ multiplex PCR, and TCRdb holds only the in-frame ones, with some missing. The sample records about 120,000 clones, about four fifths being singletons. The sample comprised peripheral blood. All receptors derive from a man in his sixties with active or convalescent COVID-19.

In DNA, the CDR3 is TGCGCCAGCAGCCTCACCGGGACAGGGGACCCTACCTCTGGAAACACCATATATTTT. It yields the protein CASSLTGTGDPTSGNTIYF. V and J are TRBV5-1 and TRBJ1-3; TRBD1 matches 10 bases. V trimming: 4 bases; J trimming: 0 bases; junction bases outside the gene matches: 13. The CDR3 is 19 amino acids. Germline V CDR1 and CDR2: SGHRS, YFSETQ.

The sample holds one count of this clone. V is TRBV25-1 and J is TRBJ2-3; D uncertain. This CDR3 has 18 residues. Germline V lookup: CDR1 MGHDK, CDR2 SYGVNS. Trimming removed 7 bases at V and 0 bases at J, with 23 bases between. DNA of the CDR3: TGTGCCAGCACCCCCTGGTTAGCAAGGCCGACTAGCACAGATACGCAGTATTTT. It yields the protein CASTPWLARPTSTDTQYF.

The V gene is TRBV11-2, the J gene TRBJ1-3; D is undetermined. The germline V gene has CDR1 SGHAT and CDR2 FQNNGV. This CDR3 is built from 15 residues. V lost 5 bases to trimming and J lost 0 bases, with 11 bases between them. This CDR3 is CASSPDTYSGNTIYF. CDR3 DNA: TGTGCCAGCAGCCCTGACACCTACTCTGGAAACACCATATATTTT.

This clone was detected once. The CDR3 reads CASAEGGLYEQYF. In DNA form, the CDR3 reads TGTGCCAGTGCGGAGGGGGGGCTCTACGAGCAGTACTTC. The rearrangement links TRBV6-5 to TRBJ2-7; weak D call: TRBD2 (7 bases). Trimming stripped 9 bases from V and 3 bases from J, with 15 bases between. Germline V gene data show CDR1 as MNHEY and CDR2 as SVGAGI. The CDR3 is 13 amino acids.

This chain links TRBV5-1 with TRBJ1-6; TRBD1 is a possible D gene (5 bases). Germline V gene sequence: CDR1 SGHRS, CDR2 YFSETQ. The CDR3 runs to 17 residues. V was trimmed by 3 bases and J by 5 bases, leaving 18 bases between them. The CDR3 coding sequence is TGCGCCAGCAGCTCTCTAGGATTCGGGGGAAATAATTCACCCCTCCACTTT. Translated, it gives CASSSLGFGGNNSPLHF.

The chain employs TRBV29-1 and TRBJ2-3; 12 bases are a match to TRBD2. V was clipped by 6 bases and J by 6 bases; unmatched bases: 4. The CDR3 is 13 amino acids. From germline, CDR1 is SQVTM and CDR2 ANQGSEA. The CDR3 sequence: CSVALAGGDTQYF. CDR3 coding DNA: TGCAGCGTAGCCCTAGCGGGAGGGGATACGCAGTATTTT.

J is TRBJ2-3 and V is TRBV19, with D tentatively TRBD1 (5 bases). The CDR3 loop spans 14 amino acids. V was pared by 10 bases and J by 3 bases, with 17 bases between. Germline V lookup: CDR1 LNHDA, CDR2 SQIVND (reference sequence). The CDR3 bases are TGTGCCACCAGGGTCACGGCCGGGACAGATACGCAGTATTTT. Translating gives CATRVTAGTDTQYF.

CDR3 nucleotide sequence: TGCGCCAGCAGCTTCCTAGCGGGTACCACCGGGGAGCTGTTTTTT. It codes for CASSFLAGTTGELFF. The chain has TRBV5-1 and TRBJ2-2; 8 nucleotides match TRBD2. The V gene end was trimmed by 2 bases and the J gene end by 4 bases; junction bases not matched to a gene: 4. The V gene's germline CDR1 is SGHRS and CDR2 YFSETQ. This CDR3 comprises 15 residues.

The chain employs TRBV5-1 and TRBJ1-1; no clear D. The V and J ends lost 3 bases and 2 bases respectively, with 17 bases between them. This CDR3 has 16 residues. From germline, CDR1 is SGHRS and CDR2 YFSETQ. CDR3 nucleotide sequence: TGCGCCAGCAGCTCTACCCGAACCCGGGGAAACACTGAAGCTTTCTTT. Translated: CASSSTRTRGNTEAFF.

The chain links TRBV7-2 to TRBJ1-1, with no clear D. Trimming took 2 bases from V and 7 from J, leaving 11 bases between them. CDR1 and CDR2 (germline): SGHTA, FQGNSA. The CDR3 totals 13 residues. The CDR3 DNA is TGTGCCAGCAGCTTAATTTTATCCAGTGAAGCTTTCTTT. Its translation is CASSLILSSEAFF.

This clone was counted once. The V and J genes are TRBV3-1 (or the pseudogene TRBV3-2) and TRBJ2-7; weak D call: TRBD2 (5 bases). V gave up 1 base and J gave up 3 bases, with 10 bases separating them. The germline gives CDR1 LGHDT, CDR2 YNNKEL (reference sequence). This CDR3 has 14 residues. CDR3 bases: TGTGCCAGCAGCCAAGGTCACGGGATCTACGAGCAGTACTTC. This gives the protein CASSQGHGIYEQYF.

Only one count was recorded for this clone. This rearrangement joins TRBV6-5 to TRBJ2-7; 7 bases align to TRBD1. J gave up 4 bases and V 6 bases, and 9 bases lay outside the gene matches. This CDR3 is 14 amino acids long. Germline V gene sequence: CDR1 MNHEY, CDR2 SVGAGI. CDR3 sequence: CASSPAPTGYEQYF. The CDR3 DNA follows: TGTGCCAGCAGCCCAGCCCCGACAGGGTACGAGCAGTACTTC.

The chain recombines TRBV5-1 with TRBJ2-5; D perhaps matches TRBD1 (5 bases). Germline CDR1 reads SGHRS; CDR2 reads YFSETQ. The V end lost 0 bases, the J end lost 1 base, and 7 bases lay between the germline ends. This CDR3 comprises 14 residues. CDR3 coding DNA: TGCGCCAGCAGCTTGGGGGGCCTCCAAGAGACCCAGTACTTC. This encodes CASSLGGLQETQYF.

The chain uses TRBV7-2 and TRBJ1-2; 8 bases agree with TRBD1. Germline V lookup: CDR1 SGHTA, CDR2 FQGNSA. With 5 bases clipped from V and 4 bases from J, the junction kept 3 bases outside the gene matches. The CDR3 contains 13 residues. CDR3 sequence reads: CASSPDRVYGYTF. The CDR3 DNA follows: TGTGCCAGCAGCCCGGACAGGGTCTATGGCTACACCTTC.

The V gene is TRBV25-1, the J gene TRBJ1-2, with D unresolved. Germline lookup yields CDR1 MGHDK and CDR2 SYGVNS. Trimming left V 2 bases short and J 7 bases short, with 17 bases between. The CDR3 is 15 amino acids. The CDR3 spells CASSEADGVPSGYTF. CDR3 nucleotides: TGTGCCAGCAGTGAAGCCGACGGGGTGCCCTCTGGCTACACCTTC.

The rearrangement joins TRBV4-3 to TRBJ1-4; D may be TRBD1 (6 bases). This CDR3 has 15 amino acids. V gave up 4 bases and J gave up 6 bases, with 15 bases separating them. The germline gives CDR1 LGHNA, CDR2 YSLEER. This chain's CDR3 is CASSPAGGAHEKLFF. CDR3 nucleotides: TGCGCCAGCAGCCCAGCGGGGGGGGCTCATGAAAAACTGTTTTTT.

This chain uses TRBV6-2 or TRBV6-3 with TRBJ1-1; TRBD1 aligns across 10 bases. Trimming took 5 bases from V and 3 from J; bases not matched to a gene: 6. The CDR3 is 15 amino acids. Germline CDR1 reads MNHEY; CDR2 reads SVGEGT. The CDR3, as DNA: TGTGCCAGCAGTCCCTGGACAGGGGGAGACACTGAAGCTTTCTTT. Encoded protein: CASSPWTGGDTEAFF.

CDR3 nucleotides: TGTGCCAGCAGCTTAGTTAGTGGCGGAACGCCGGGCGGGGAGCTGTTTTTT. It is translated as CASSLVSGGTPGGELFF. The chain uses TRBV11-3 and TRBJ2-2; D remains ambiguous. Deletions cut 1 base from V and 7 bases from J, with 19 bases between. The V gene's germline CDR1 is SGHNT and CDR2 YENEEA. The CDR3 length is 17 residues. Full variable domain (rest looked up from reference TRBV11-3 and TRBJ2-2): EAGVVQSPRYKIIEKKQPVAFWCNPISGHNTLYWYLQNLGQGPELLIRYENEEAVDDSQLPKDRFSAERLKGVDSTLKIQPAELGDSAVYLCASSLVSGGTPGGELFFGEGSRLTVL.

This clone was picked up a small number of times. J is TRBJ2-5 and V is TRBV6-1, with a tentative D call TRBD1 (5 bases). Trimming stripped 3 bases from V and 7 bases from J, with 12 bases between. The CDR3 is 13 amino acids. Looked up from germline, CDR1 is MNHNS and CDR2 is SASEGT. In nucleotides, the CDR3 is TGTGCCAGCAGTGACCCATTTAGGGGGACCCAGTACTTC. As protein: CASSDPFRGTQYF.

This clone was seen once. The rearrangement uses TRBV5-1 and TRBJ2-7; TRBD1 matches 7 bases. V lost 0 bases and J lost 4; bases outside the gene matches: 7. Germline V gene data show CDR1 as SGHRS and CDR2 as YFSETQ. The CDR3 consists of 15 residues. CDR3 nucleotides: TGCGCCAGCAGCTTGGCCAAGGGGGCTGGATACGAGCAGTACTTC. Translating it yields CASSLAKGAGYEQYF.

The chain combines TRBV5-4 with TRBJ1-5, with 9 bases matching TRBD1. The CDR3 runs 14 residues. The ends lost 2 bases at V and 6 bases at J; junction bases unmatched: 3. Germline-derived CDR1 and CDR2 are SGHNT and YYREEE (reference sequence). The CDR3 nucleotides read TGTGCCAGCAGCTTACAGGGGGCGGGTCAGCCCCAGCATTTT. Its protein product is CASSLQGAGQPQHF.

This chain uses TRBV7-9 with TRBJ2-5; 9 nucleotides agree with TRBD2. Trimming took 3 bases from V and 2 from J; bases not matched to a gene: 7. Looked up from germline, CDR1 is SEHNR and CDR2 is FQNEAQ (reference sequence). CDR3 length: 16 residues. The CDR3 loop is CASSLVVAGAQETQYF. DNA for the CDR3: TGTGCCAGCAGCTTGGTGGTAGCGGGAGCACAAGAGACCCAGTACTTC.

This clone was observed once. This chain links TRBV6-6 with TRBJ1-1; D not certain. CDR1 and CDR2 (germline): MNHNY, SVGAGI (reference sequence). CDR3 length: 14 residues. Trimming removed 2 bases at V and 4 bases at J, with 11 bases between. The CDR3 reads CASSYGDAGTEAFF. The CDR3 nucleotides are TGTGCCAGCAGTTACGGCGATGCGGGCACTGAAGCTTTCTTT.

The chain uses TRBV2 and TRBJ1-4, with D tentatively TRBD1 (5 bases). The CDR3 totals 14 residues. CDR1 and CDR2 (germline): SNHLY, FYNNEI. V lost 10 bases, J lost 3 bases, and 15 bases lay in between. The CDR3 bases are TGTGCCAACAGACAGAACCATGCTAATGAAAAACTGTTTTTT. Protein sequence: CANRQNHANEKLFF.

This chain connects TRBV7-2 to TRBJ1-4; tentative D call: TRBD1 (6 bases). V lost 5 bases to trimming and J lost 0 bases, with 19 bases between them. The germline gives CDR1 SGHTA, CDR2 FQGNSA. This CDR3 comprises 18 residues. Here the CDR3 reads CASSPGRVAGATNEKLFF. The CDR3 DNA follows: TGTGCCAGCAGCCCCGGGCGGGTAGCAGGGGCAACTAATGAAAAACTGTTTTTT.